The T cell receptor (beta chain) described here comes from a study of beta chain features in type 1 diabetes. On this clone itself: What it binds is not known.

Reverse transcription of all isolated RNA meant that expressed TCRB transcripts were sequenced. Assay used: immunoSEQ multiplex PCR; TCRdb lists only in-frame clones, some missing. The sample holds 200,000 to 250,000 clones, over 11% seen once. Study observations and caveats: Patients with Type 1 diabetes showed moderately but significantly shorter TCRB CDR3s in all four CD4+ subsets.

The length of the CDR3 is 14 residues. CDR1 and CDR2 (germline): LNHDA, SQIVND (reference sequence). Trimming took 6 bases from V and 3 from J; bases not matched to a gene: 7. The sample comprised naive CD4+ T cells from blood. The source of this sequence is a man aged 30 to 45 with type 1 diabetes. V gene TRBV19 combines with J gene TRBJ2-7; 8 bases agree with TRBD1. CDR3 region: CASRSPGTGYEQYF. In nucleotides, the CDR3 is TGTGCCAGTAGATCGCCCGGGACAGGCTACGAGCAGTACTTC.